The 28 T cell receptor beta chains presented below share a single source sample, sequenced in a study of blood T cell repertoires in COVID-19. Sequenced by immunoSEQ multiplex PCR; TCRdb stores in-frame clones only, minus some. The table records over 400,000 clones, 70% to 90% of them present only once. The sample comprised peripheral blood. These receptors all come from a human donor in a cohort sampled during active COVID-19.

The chain employs TRBV9 and TRBJ2-1; tentatively, D is TRBD1 (6 bases). Trimming cost V 0 bases and J 8 bases, with 18 bases left between them. The V gene's germline CDR1 is SGDLS and CDR2 YYNGEE. This CDR3 comprises 16 residues. The CDR3 region is CASSVDEGQGNDEQFF. The CDR3 DNA reads as TGTGCCAGCAGCGTAGATGAGGGCCAGGGGAACGATGAGCAGTTCTTC.

The rearrangement links TRBV30 to TRBJ2-2; 8 bases line up with TRBD1. V dropped 1 base and J dropped 3; count of bases not matched to a gene: 7. Germline lookup yields CDR1 GTSNPN and CDR2 SVGIG (reference sequence). This CDR3 has 16 residues. The CDR3 bases are TGTGCCTGGAGTGGGGGTCCAGGGGGCGACACCGGGGAGCTGTTTTTT. It encodes CAWSGGPGGDTGELFF.

V usage is TRBV27 and J usage is TRBJ2-5; tentatively, D is TRBD2 (5 bases). CDR3 size: 17 residues. V shed 6 bases and J shed 0 bases, with 20 bases lying between them. Germline CDR1 MNHEY, CDR2 SMNVEV (reference sequence). In DNA form, the CDR3 reads TGTGCCAGCAGCCGTTTGTACACGGGAACTTACCAAGAGACCCAGTACTTC. Protein product: CASSRLYTGTYQETQYF.

The J gene is TRBJ2-5, the V gene TRBV6-1; TRBD2 agrees at 8 bases. Germline V gene data show CDR1 as MNHNS and CDR2 as SASEGT. Trimming cost V 3 bases and J 5 bases; bases outside gene matches: 8. The CDR3 runs to 15 residues. This CDR3 reads CASSEVGAGVETQYF. The CDR3, as DNA: TGTGCCAGCAGTGAGGTTGGAGCGGGAGTTGAGACCCAGTACTTC.

In its sample, this clone was seen a few times. The CDR3 DNA follows: TGTGCCAGCAGTGTTTCAGGGGTACCCTACAATGAGCAGTTCTTC. The encoded protein is CASSVSGVPYNEQFF. The chain uses TRBV2 and TRBJ2-1; a weak D match, TRBD1 (6 bases). V shed 4 bases and J shed 2 bases, with 12 bases lying between them. The germline gives CDR1 SNHLY, CDR2 FYNNEI. The CDR3 length is 15 residues.

This chain joins TRBV4-2 and TRBJ2-2, with TRBD2 matching over 9 bases. This CDR3 region has 17 residues. Germline V CDR1 and CDR2: LGHNA, YNFKEQ. Trimming took 1 base from V and 6 from J; bases not matched to a gene: 9. CDR3 region: CASSQVLAGEGAGELFF. CDR3 DNA: TGTGCCAGCAGCCAAGTCTTAGCGGGAGAGGGGGCCGGGGAGCTGTTTTTT.

The rearrangement uses TRBV4-3 and TRBJ1-1; D is possibly TRBD1 (6 bases). The germline V gene has CDR1 LGHNA and CDR2 YSLEER. The V gene lost 0 bases and the J gene lost 6 bases, with 8 bases spanning the gap. CDR3 length: 13 amino acids. As DNA, the CDR3 is TGCGCCAGCAGCCAAGAAAACAGGGCTGAAGCTTTCTTT. Amino acids: CASSQENRAEAFF.

J is TRBJ2-1 and V is TRBV11-2; a weak D match, TRBD2 (6 bases). The germline V and J ends were trimmed by 2 bases and 4 bases, with 15 bases remaining between them. The CDR3 extends over 16 amino acids. Germline CDR1 SGHAT, CDR2 FQNNGV. CDR3 in DNA: TGTGCCAGCAGCTTACTCGGGAGCCTCTCTTACAATGAGCAGTTCTTC. Protein: CASSLLGSLSYNEQFF.

For this clone: The sample carries other DNA sequences with the same CDR3. This rearrangement joins TRBV12-3 or TRBV12-4 to TRBJ1-3; D gene uncertain. CDR3 length: 13 residues. Trimming removed 6 bases from V and 4 bases from J, with 10 bases in between. The chain's CDR3 is CASSLTGGNTIYF. DNA of the CDR3: TGTGCCAGCAGCCTAACGGGAGGAAACACCATATATTTT.

This chain connects TRBV5-1 to TRBJ2-1; TRBD2 aligns across 11 bases. The CDR3 length is 16 residues. CDR1 and CDR2 from the germline V gene are SGHRS and YFSETQ. Unmatched junction bases numbered 7, after V lost 0 bases and J lost 8 bases. CDR3 in amino acids: CASSLVLAGGGDEQFF. In DNA form, the CDR3 reads TGCGCCAGCAGCTTGGTGCTAGCGGGAGGTGGGGATGAGCAGTTCTTC.

The chain uses TRBV6-5 and TRBJ1-5; TRBD1 aligns across 7 bases. The CDR3 contains 14 residues. Trimming removed 8 bases from V and 2 bases from J; junction bases left unmatched: 6. Germline lookup yields CDR1 MNHEY and CDR2 SVGAGI. CDR3 protein: CASQIGQGNQPQHF. DNA of the CDR3: TGTGCCAGCCAAATTGGACAGGGCAATCAGCCCCAGCATTTT.

The chain recombines TRBV21-1 with TRBJ1-4; the table's D call of TRBD1 was not tested on the DNA. TRBV21-1 is a pseudogene segment. The CDR3 is 19 residues long. The CDR3 DNA reads as TGTGCCAGCAACCCGGGACAGGGATTTGCGGGGGCGACTAATGAAAAACTGTTTTTT. Protein product: CASNPGQGFAGATNEKLFF.

This chain connects TRBV6-6 to TRBJ2-2; D possibly corresponds to TRBD2 (6 bases). The length of the CDR3 is 13 residues. Trimming removed 5 bases at V and 7 bases at J, with 11 bases between. Germline V gives CDR1 MNHNY, CDR2 SVGAGI (reference sequence). The CDR3 loop reads CASSERVHGELFF. The CDR3 nucleotides read TGTGCCAGCAGTGAGCGGGTTCACGGGGAGCTGTTTTTT.

This chain joins TRBV27 and TRBJ1-2; D ambiguous. Germline V gene lookup returns CDR1 MNHEY and CDR2 SMNVEV (reference sequence). This CDR3 has 15 amino acids. Trimming took off 1 base at V and 6 bases at J, with 15 bases between the two ends. The CDR3: CASSLYAPRMDGYTF. The CDR3 DNA reads as TGTGCCAGCAGTTTATATGCTCCTAGGATGGATGGCTACACCTTC.

The chain couples TRBV10-3 to TRBJ2-1; TRBD2 matches at 11 bases. The V and J ends lost 5 bases and 7 bases, in that order; junction bases with no gene match: 7. The CDR3 spans 15 residues. Germline assignment: CDR1 ENHRY and CDR2 SYGVKD. The CDR3 region has the DNA TGTGCCATCAGTCCGACTAGCGGGACGGGGAATGAGCAGTTCTTC. Encoded protein: CAISPTSGTGNEQFF.

This clone has more than one count but fewer than ten. The chain uses TRBV7-9 and TRBJ2-1; 13 nucleotides line up with TRBD2. The CDR3 runs 16 residues. The V segment lost 5 bases and the J segment 4 bases; nucleotides outside the gene matches: 5. Germline V CDR1 and CDR2: SEHNR, FQNEAQ (reference sequence). The CDR3 DNA reads TGTGCCAGCAGCCAGAGGACTAGCGGGAGATACAATGAGCAGTTCTTC. Translation: CASSQRTSGRYNEQFF.

The CDR3 region has the DNA TGCAGCGGGGGAGCGGGGGCTGATCAGCCCCAGCATTTT. Translating gives CSGGAGADQPQHF. This chain links TRBV29-1 with TRBJ1-5, with D tentatively TRBD1 (6 bases). CDR3 size: 13 residues. V lost 7 bases and J 5 bases, leaving 15 bases between the germline ends. CDR1 is SQVTM, CDR2 ANQGSEA, per germline.

The V gene is TRBV19, the J gene TRBJ2-2; the match to TRBD2 covers 11 bases. CDR1 LNHDA and CDR2 SQIVND come from the germline V gene (reference sequence). CDR3 size: 15 residues. V was clipped by 3 bases and J by 13 bases; unmatched bases: 10. The chain's CDR3 is CASSIPRLAGFGLFF. Here the CDR3 DNA reads TGTGCCAGTAGTATCCCCCGACTAGCGGGATTCGGGCTGTTTTTT.

This clone was detected only a few times. The chain employs TRBV7-9 and TRBJ2-5; D possibly corresponds to TRBD1 (5 bases). The CDR3 consists of 15 residues. Germline CDR1 reads SEHNR; CDR2 reads FQNEAQ (reference sequence). V was trimmed by 5 bases and J by 2 bases, leaving 15 bases between them. CDR3: CASSGTGGPQETQYF. DNA of the CDR3: TGTGCCAGCAGCGGTACAGGCGGACCTCAAGAGACCCAGTACTTC.

This clone was seen just once. Written as DNA, the CDR3 is TGTGCCATCCGACCGGGACAGGGTTCTGGAAACACCATATATTTT. Translated, it gives CAIRPGQGSGNTIYF. This chain links TRBV30 with TRBJ1-3; 9 bases fit TRBD1. Trimming removed 8 bases from V and 1 base from J; junction bases left unmatched: 9. The CDR3 is 15 residues long. Germline CDR1 reads GTSNPN; CDR2 reads SVGIG (reference sequence).

J is TRBJ2-3 and V is TRBV5-1, with a weak D call TRBD2 (5 bases). Trimming cost V 0 bases and J 4 bases, with 18 bases left between them. Germline V lookup: CDR1 SGHRS, CDR2 YFSETQ. CDR3 length: 17 amino acids. CDR3 DNA: TGCGCCAGCAGCTTGGCGGGATTCTCAAGCCCCCCAGATACGCAGTATTTT. Encoded protein: CASSLAGFSSPPDTQYF.

The chain carries TRBV5-6 and TRBJ1-5, with 12 bases matching TRBD1. V trimming: 3 bases; J trimming: 0 bases; junction bases outside the gene matches: 4. CDR1 and CDR2 from the germline V gene are SGHDT and YYEEEE. The CDR3 is made up of 17 amino acids. The CDR3 region has the DNA TGTGCCAGCAGCTACCGGGACAGGGGGCGTAGCAATCAGCCCCAGCATTTT. Translated: CASSYRDRGRSNQPQHF. Full variable domain (rest looked up from reference TRBV5-6 and TRBJ1-5): DAGVTQSPTHLIKTRGQQVTLRCSPKSGHDTVSWYQQALGQGPQFIFQYYEEEERQRGNFPDRFSGHQFPNYSSELNVNALLLGDSALYLCASSYRDRGRSNQPQHFGDGTRLSIL.

This chain uses TRBV28 with TRBJ1-4; TRBD1 agrees at 10 bases. The CDR3 sequence is 14 residues long. In germline, CDR1 is MDHEN, CDR2 SYDVKM. Losses at the gene ends were 4 bases for V and 9 bases for J; bases not matched to a gene: 5. Here the CDR3 reads CASSSTGGMKKLFF. The DNA of the CDR3 is TGTGCCAGCAGTTCGACAGGGGGCATGAAAAAACTGTTTTTT.

This clone was seen once. The CDR3 bases are TGTGCCAGCAGCTTAAATCCCCACAACAGGGAGACCCAGTACTTC. Protein product: CASSLNPHNRETQYF. The rearrangement links TRBV7-3 to TRBJ2-5, with D possibly matching TRBD1 (5 bases). This CDR3 spans 15 amino acids. Germline V gene lookup returns CDR1 SGHTA and CDR2 FQGTGA. V lost 1 base and J 5 bases, leaving 14 bases between the germline ends. Looking up the rest from reference TRBV7-3 and TRBJ2-5 gives the full variable domain: GAGVSQTPSNKVTEKGKYVELRCDPISGHTALYWYRQSLGQGPEFLIYFQGTGAADDSGLPNDRFFAVRPEGSVSTLKIQRTERGDSAVYLCASSLNPHNRETQYFGPGTRLLVL.

This clone was seen only a few times. The V and J genes are TRBV3-1 (or the pseudogene TRBV3-2) and TRBJ2-3, with D possibly matching TRBD1 (5 bases). V dropped 0 bases and J dropped 0 bases, with 19 bases sitting between them. The CDR3 spans 19 residues. Per germline, CDR1 LGHDT and CDR2 YNNKEL (reference sequence). The CDR3 sequence: CASSQDPLTAHPSTDTQYF. The CDR3 bases are TGTGCCAGCAGCCAAGATCCTTTGACAGCGCATCCTAGCACAGATACGCAGTATTTT.

This clone is a singleton in its sample. The V gene is TRBV7-2, the J gene TRBJ1-5; 9 bases agree with TRBD1. Germline CDR1 and CDR2: SGHTA and FQGNSA. The V segment lost 3 bases and the J segment 1 base; nucleotides outside the gene matches: 1. CDR3 length: 15 residues. The CDR3 DNA reads TGTGCCAGCAGCTTCGGGACAGGGAGCAATCAGCCCCAGCATTTT. Translation: CASSFGTGSNQPQHF.

This clone was picked up one time. The chain couples TRBV6-6 to TRBJ1-5; TRBD1 agrees at 7 bases. This CDR3 comprises 15 residues. V was pared by 8 bases and J by 3 bases, with 10 bases of the junction left unmatched. Germline V gene sequence: CDR1 MNHNY, CDR2 SVGAGI (reference sequence). CDR3 sequence: CASDSTGFANQPQHF. The CDR3 nucleotides read TGTGCCAGCGACTCGACAGGGTTCGCCAATCAGCCCCAGCATTTT.

V is TRBV6-1 and J is TRBJ2-1; the D gene is possibly TRBD2 (5 bases). The CDR3 covers 15 residues. Per the germline V gene, CDR1 is MNHNS and CDR2 is SASEGT. Trimming stripped 1 base from V and 4 bases from J, with 11 bases between. The CDR3 DNA reads as TGTGCCAGCAGTGAAGGAACTAGTCGATACAATGAGCAGTTCTTC. Residues: CASSEGTSRYNEQFF.